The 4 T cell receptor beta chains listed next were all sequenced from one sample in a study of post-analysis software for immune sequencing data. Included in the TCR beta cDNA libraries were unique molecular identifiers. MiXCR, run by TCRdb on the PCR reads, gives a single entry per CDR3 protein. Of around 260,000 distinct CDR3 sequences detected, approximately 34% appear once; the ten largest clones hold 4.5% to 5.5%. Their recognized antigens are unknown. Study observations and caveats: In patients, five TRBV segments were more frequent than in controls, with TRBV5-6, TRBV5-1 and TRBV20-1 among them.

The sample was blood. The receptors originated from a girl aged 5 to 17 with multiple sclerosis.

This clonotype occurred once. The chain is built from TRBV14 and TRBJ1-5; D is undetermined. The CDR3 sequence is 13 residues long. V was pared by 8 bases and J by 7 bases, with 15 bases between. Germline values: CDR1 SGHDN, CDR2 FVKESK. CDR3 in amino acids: CASGPGGPQPQHF. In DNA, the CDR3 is TGTGCCAGCGGCCCCGGTGGGCCCCAGCCCCAGCATTTT. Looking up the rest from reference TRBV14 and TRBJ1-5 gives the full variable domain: EAGVTQFPSHSVIEKGQTVTLRCDPISGHDNLYWYRRVMGKEIKFLLHFVKESKQDESGMPNNRFLAERTGGTYSTLKVQPAELEDSGVYFCASGPGGPQPQHFGDGTRLSIL.

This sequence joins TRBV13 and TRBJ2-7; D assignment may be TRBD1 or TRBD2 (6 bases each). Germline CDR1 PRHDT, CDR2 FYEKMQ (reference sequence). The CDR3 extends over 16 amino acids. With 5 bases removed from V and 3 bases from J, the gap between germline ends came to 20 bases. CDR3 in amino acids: CASSRTYGRGGYEQYF. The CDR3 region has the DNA TGTGCCAGCAGCCGCACATACGGGAGAGGGGGCTACGAGCAGTACTTC. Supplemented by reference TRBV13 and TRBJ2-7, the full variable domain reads AAGVIQSPRHLIKEKRETATLKCYPIPRHDTVYWYQQGPGQDPQFLISFYEKMQSDKGSIPDRFSAQQFSDYHSELNMSSLELGDSALYFCASSRTYGRGGYEQYFGPGTRLTVT.

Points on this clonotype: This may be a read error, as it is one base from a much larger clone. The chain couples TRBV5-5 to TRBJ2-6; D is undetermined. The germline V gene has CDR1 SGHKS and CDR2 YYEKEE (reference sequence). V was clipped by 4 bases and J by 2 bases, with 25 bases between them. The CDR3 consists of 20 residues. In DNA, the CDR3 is TGTGCCAGCAGCCCCGATCTCAAGGAGCAGATTAGTGCTGGGGCCAACGTCCTGACTTTC. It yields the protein CASSPDLKEQISAGANVLTF.

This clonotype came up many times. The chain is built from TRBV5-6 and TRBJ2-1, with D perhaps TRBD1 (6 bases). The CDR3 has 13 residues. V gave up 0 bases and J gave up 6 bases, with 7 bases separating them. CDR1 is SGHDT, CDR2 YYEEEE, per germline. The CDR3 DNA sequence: TGTGCCAGCAGCTTGGACAGGGTCAATGAGCAGTTCTTC. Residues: CASSLDRVNEQFF.